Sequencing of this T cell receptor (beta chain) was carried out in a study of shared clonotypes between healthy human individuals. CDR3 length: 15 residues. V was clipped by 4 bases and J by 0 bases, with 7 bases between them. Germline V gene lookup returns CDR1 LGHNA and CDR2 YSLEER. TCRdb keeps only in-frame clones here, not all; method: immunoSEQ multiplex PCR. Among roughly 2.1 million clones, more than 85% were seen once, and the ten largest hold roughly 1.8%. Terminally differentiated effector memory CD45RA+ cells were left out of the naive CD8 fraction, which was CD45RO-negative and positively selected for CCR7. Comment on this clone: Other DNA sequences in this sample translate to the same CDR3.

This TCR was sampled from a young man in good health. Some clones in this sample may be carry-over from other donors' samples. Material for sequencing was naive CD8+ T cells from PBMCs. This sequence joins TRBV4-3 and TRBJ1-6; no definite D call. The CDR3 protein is CASSPGSSYNSPLHF. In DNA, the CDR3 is TGCGCCAGCAGCCCCGGGAGCTCCTATAATTCACCCCTCCACTTT.